Presented here are 10 T cell receptor beta chains from one specimen sequenced in a study of regulatory T cells in long-lasting Graves disease. As for time point: newly diagnosed GD, antithyroid drugs for less than 3 months. Making the TCR library involved RNA that had been extracted from PBMCs. iRepertoire HTBI primers and Arm-PCR of CDR3 regions built TCR beta libraries. TCRdb independently ran MiXCR on the multiplex PCR reads; one entry per CDR3 protein. Of 580,000 or so distinct CDR3 sequences listed, 15% to 20% are singletons. This sample also appeared in a second study, on T cells in Graves' hyperthyroidism and ophthalmopathy.

The sample here was peripheral blood mononuclear cells (PBMCs), taken at new diagnosis, from a patient treated with antithyroid drugs. These receptors all come from a man between 18 and 35 years old with Graves disease.

This clonotype was observed many times. The chain has TRBV18 and TRBJ2-3; D not certain. This CDR3 region has 14 residues. Germline V gene sequence: CDR1 KGHSH, CDR2 LQKENI. Trimming shortened V by 0 bases and J by 5 bases, and 9 bases separated the two germline ends. The CDR3 protein is CASSPPTSRDTQYF. The CDR3, as DNA: TGTGCCAGCTCACCACCCACTTCGAGAGATACGCAGTATTTT.

This clonotype was counted only a few times. This chain joins TRBV10-3 and TRBJ2-4; 8 bases agree with TRBD1. Germline loops: CDR1 ENHRY, CDR2 SYGVKD. This CDR3 spans 15 amino acids. V was clipped by 4 bases and J by 3 bases; unmatched bases: 5. CDR3 in amino acids: CAISGGQGVKNIQYF. CDR3 sequence (DNA): TGTGCCATCAGTGGAGGACAGGGAGTCAAAAACATTCAGTACTTC.

The chain recombines TRBV14 with TRBJ2-5, with D possibly called TRBD1 or TRBD2 (6 bases each). Trimming took off 4 bases at V and 5 bases at J, with 14 bases between the two ends. Per germline, CDR1 SGHDN and CDR2 FVKESK. The CDR3 covers 14 residues. The chain's CDR3 is CASSPIGGRETQYF. The CDR3 DNA reads TGTGCCAGCAGCCCAATCGGGGGCAGGGAGACCCAGTACTTC.

This clonotype was counted once. This chain connects TRBV20-1 to TRBJ2-7; D assignment may be TRBD1 or TRBD2 (5 bases each). V dropped 3 bases and J dropped 2 bases, with 11 bases sitting between them. CDR1 DFQATT and CDR2 SNEGSKA come from the germline V gene (reference sequence). This CDR3 spans 13 amino acids. In DNA, the CDR3 is TGCAGTGCTAGGGGGACCCTGGCCTACGAGCAGTACTTC. Its protein is CSARGTLAYEQYF.

This clonotype appeared a few times. The V gene is TRBV7-6, the J gene TRBJ2-1; D call uncertain. This CDR3 is 13 amino acids long. Trimming took off 3 bases at V and 9 bases at J, with 12 bases between the two ends. In germline, CDR1 is SGHVS, CDR2 FNYEAQ. The CDR3 loop reads CASSLVTQPEQFF. CDR3 coding DNA: TGTGCCAGCAGCTTGGTGACCCAACCTGAGCAGTTCTTC. Complete variable domain (other parts from reference TRBV7-6 and TRBJ2-1): GAGVSQSPRYKVTKRGQDVALRCDPISGHVSLYWYRQALGQGPEFLTYFNYEAQQDKSGLPNDRFSAERPEGSISTLTIQRTEQRDSAMYRCASSLVTQPEQFFGPGTRLTVL.

This clonotype has more than one count but fewer than ten. This chain links TRBV7-9 with TRBJ2-5, with 9 positions matching TRBD1. Per the germline V gene, CDR1 is SEHNR and CDR2 is FQNEAQ (reference sequence). V was pared by 1 base and J by 2 bases, with 2 bases of the junction left unmatched. The CDR3 has 15 residues. The chain's CDR3 is CASSLVGTGQETQYF. DNA for the CDR3: TGTGCCAGCAGCTTAGTCGGGACAGGGCAAGAGACCCAGTACTTC.

This clonotype has a handful of counts. The chain employs TRBV5-1 and TRBJ2-7; D gene unclear. CDR1 SGHRS and CDR2 YFSETQ come from the germline V gene. V dropped 4 bases and J dropped 5 bases, with 13 bases sitting between them. The CDR3 runs to 13 residues. CDR3 amino acids: CASSPRQSDEQYF. The CDR3 region has the DNA TGCGCCAGCAGCCCGAGGCAGTCCGACGAGCAGTACTTC.

This clonotype was observed many times. The chain is built from TRBV2 and TRBJ2-3, with 14 bases matching TRBD2. Germline V lookup: CDR1 SNHLY, CDR2 FYNNEI. V shed 5 bases and J 8 bases; nucleotides not matched to a gene: 15. The CDR3 runs to 18 residues. The CDR3 coding sequence is TGTGCCAGCAGTTCACAGGGACTAGCGGGAGCGGGCGGGTCTACGCAGTATTTT. It translates to CASSSQGLAGAGGSTQYF.

In regard to this clonotype: A read error is the likely source, as a far larger clone sits one nucleotide away. The chain combines TRBV28 with TRBJ2-1; D is possibly TRBD2 (5 bases). The J call may be incorrect, as the DNA end agrees better with TRBJ2-5. The CDR3 spans 15 residues. The germline V gene encodes CDR1 MDHEN and CDR2 SYDVKM. The CDR3 spells CASSLYGPAEETQYF. The CDR3 DNA sequence: TGTGCCAGCAGTTTATACGGGCCAGCGGAAGAGACCCAGTACTTC.

The chain carries TRBV6-1 and TRBJ2-1; 10 bases line up with TRBD1. Germline CDR1 is MNHNS and CDR2 is SASEGT. V trimming: 6 bases; J trimming: 4 bases; junction bases outside the gene matches: 9. This CDR3 comprises 16 residues. The CDR3 is CASRNPRGQGYNEQFF. The DNA for the CDR3 is TGTGCCAGCAGGAACCCTCGGGGACAGGGGTACAATGAGCAGTTCTTC.